Listed here are 3 T cell receptor beta chains from one sample, sequenced in a study of blood T cell repertoires in COVID-19. Repertoires were generated with immunoSEQ multiplex PCR, while TCRdb's copy carries only in-frame clones and drops some. This table holds a few hundred thousand clones, about 88% found once. The sample was peripheral blood. The receptors come from a human donor in a cohort sampled during active COVID-19.

The chain joins TRBV30 to TRBJ1-1, with 8 bases identical to TRBD1. The CDR3 is made up of 15 amino acids. Germline assignment: CDR1 GTSNPN and CDR2 SVGIG (reference sequence). With 0 bases clipped from V and 3 bases from J, the junction kept 6 bases outside the gene matches. The CDR3 DNA sequence: TGTGCCTGGAGTGTTTCCAGGGGGCCCTACACTGAAGCTTTCTTT. Protein: CAWSVSRGPYTEAFF.

The gene calls are TRBV28 and TRBJ1-2; maybe TRBD1 (5 bases). The CDR3 length is 14 residues. V gave up 7 bases and J gave up 2 bases, with 14 bases separating them. Germline V gives CDR1 MDHEN, CDR2 SYDVKM. CDR3 residues: CASNSRSGNYGYTF. The CDR3 coding sequence is TGTGCCAGCAATTCACGGTCAGGGAACTATGGCTACACCTTC.

The chain carries TRBV5-1 and TRBJ1-1; TRBD1 might be the D (6 bases). Trimming pared 4 bases from V and 1 base from J, leaving 17 bases between. The CDR3 is 16 residues long. Germline CDR1 and CDR2: SGHRS and YFSETQ. The CDR3 nucleotides read TGCGCCAGCAGCCCCGGGAGGGGGGCCCAGAACACTGAAGCTTTCTTT. Amino acids: CASSPGRGAQNTEAFF.